The 8 T cell receptor beta chains presented below share a single source sample, sequenced in a study of multiple sclerosis patients with progressive multifocal leukoencephalopathy. Specified time point: about a year of natalizumab therapy. Assay: immunoSEQ multiplex PCR; the TCRdb copy retains only in-frame clones and omits some. Among tens of thousands of clones listed, 85% to 90% were seen once. The sample here was PBMCs, taken from a patient treated with natalizumab. The receptors derive from a human donor with multiple sclerosis.

This clone was seen only a few times. V gene TRBV2 combines with J gene TRBJ1-5; the D is unclear. Per germline, CDR1 SNHLY and CDR2 FYNNEI. Trimming shortened V by 6 bases and J by 5 bases, and 14 bases separated the two germline ends. The CDR3 spans 14 residues. The DNA for the CDR3 is TGTGCCAGCAGGGGAGGGTGGTCGGATCAGCCCCAGCATTTT. Translation gives CASRGGWSDQPQHF.

This chain joins TRBV28 and TRBJ2-7; 8 bases map to TRBD2. Unmatched junction bases numbered 5, after V lost 5 bases and J lost 5 bases. There are 13 residues in the CDR3. Germline V gene data show CDR1 as MDHEN and CDR2 as SYDVKM. The CDR3 nucleotides read TGTGCCAGCAGTCCCCGGACTAGCCACGAGCAGTACTTC. This encodes CASSPRTSHEQYF. The full variable domain, its missing parts supplied by reference TRBV28 and TRBJ2-7, is DVKVTQSSRYLVKRTGEKVFLECVQDMDHENMFWYRQDPGLGLRLIYFSYDVKMKEKGDIPEGYSVSREKKERFSLILESASTNQTSMYLCASSPRTSHEQYFGPGTRLTVT.

This clone was recorded only once. The J gene is TRBJ1-1, the V gene TRBV1. TRBV1 is a pseudogene locus. The CDR3 length is 17 residues. The CDR3 loop reads CTSSQEGGGIVDTEAFF. The CDR3 DNA sequence: TGCACCAGCAGCCAAGAGGGAGGGGGGATAGTGGACACTGAAGCTTTCTTT.

The rearrangement uses TRBV7-2 and TRBJ2-7, with D unclear. CDR1 and CDR2 (germline): SGHTA, FQGNSA. V was trimmed by 1 base and J by 6 bases, leaving 10 bases between them. The CDR3 runs to 13 residues. The CDR3 sequence: CASSLDLETEQYF. The CDR3 coding sequence is TGTGCCAGCAGCTTAGATCTGGAAACCGAGCAGTACTTC. Full variable domain (outside the CDR3, taken from reference TRBV7-2 and TRBJ2-7): GAGVSQSPSNKVTEKGKDVELRCDPISGHTALYWYRQSLGQGLEFLIYFQGNSAPDKSGLPSDRFSAERTGGSVSTLTIQRTQQEDSAVYLCASSLDLETEQYFGPGTRLTVT.

The CDR3 DNA reads as TGTGCCAGCAGGTCCGGGACTAGCGAGCAAGAGACCCAGTACTTC. It translates to CASRSGTSEQETQYF. The chain joins TRBV11-2 to TRBJ2-5, with TRBD2 matching 10 bases. This CDR3 region has 15 residues. Germline loops: CDR1 SGHAT, CDR2 FQNNGV. Germline trimming cut 6 bases from V and 2 bases from J; bases unmatched to any gene: 6. The full variable domain, with the rest looked up from reference TRBV11-2 and TRBJ2-5, is EAGVAQSPRYKIIEKRQSVAFWCNPISGHATLYWYQQILGQGPKLLIQFQNNGVVDDSQLPKDRFSAERLKGVDSTLKIQPAKLEDSAVYLCASRSGTSEQETQYFGPGTRLLVL.

The chain combines TRBV7-3 with TRBJ2-5; D gene uncertain. This CDR3 is 13 amino acids long. V lost 1 base to trimming and J lost 2 bases, with 5 bases between them. Germline loops: CDR1 SGHTA, CDR2 FQGTGA. CDR3 in amino acids: CASSLNTQETQYF. CDR3 in DNA: TGTGCCAGCAGCTTAAACACGCAAGAGACCCAGTACTTC.

This clone has only one observation. The chain uses TRBV5-6 and TRBJ2-1, with 9 bases matching TRBD1. The CDR3 sequence is 18 residues long. Germline V gives CDR1 SGHDT, CDR2 YYEEEE. Trimming removed 0 bases from V and 5 bases from J; junction bases left unmatched: 12. CDR3 DNA: TGTGCCAGCAGCTTGGGAGATACAGGGGGCGCCGCTAACAATGAGCAGTTCTTC. Translated: CASSLGDTGGAANNEQFF.

This clone has a handful of counts. The chain employs TRBV4-2 and TRBJ2-7; 9 bases fit TRBD1. The germline gives CDR1 LGHNA, CDR2 YNFKEQ. J lost 4 bases, V lost 0 bases, and 10 bases had no gene match. The CDR3 spans 17 residues. CDR3 region: CASSQDIPRQGGYEQYF. The DNA of the CDR3 is TGTGCCAGCAGCCAAGATATCCCGCGACAGGGGGGGTACGAGCAGTACTTC.